These 21 T cell receptor beta chains came from one sample sequenced in a study of technical replicates of blood from a few donors. The repertoire was sequenced with immunoSEQ multiplex PCR; TCRdb's copy has only in-frame clones and lacks some. The sample shows roughly 90,000 clones, about 94% of them seen only once. The sequenced sample consisted of T cells isolated from PBMCs. These receptors came from a human donor in good health.

The chain links TRBV5-5 to TRBJ1-5; D is ambiguous. The germline gives CDR1 SGHKS, CDR2 YYEKEE (reference sequence). The CDR3 contains 20 residues. The V end was cut by 4 bases, the J end by 0 bases, with 26 bases between. The CDR3 loop is CASSRSPQMAGRDSNQPQHF. CDR3 sequence (DNA): TGTGCCAGCAGCCGAAGCCCCCAGATGGCTGGGCGAGATAGCAATCAGCCCCAGCATTTT.

This sequence joins TRBV5-1 and TRBJ2-3, with 12 bases lining up with TRBD2. Germline trimming cut 4 bases from V and 2 bases from J; bases unmatched to any gene: 11. The CDR3 is made up of 18 amino acids. Germline assignment: CDR1 SGHRS and CDR2 YFSETQ. Here the CDR3 DNA reads TGCGCCAGCAGCCCGGATGGGCTAGCGGGGGGGCTCACAGATACGCAGTATTTT. Translation: CASSPDGLAGGLTDTQYF.

A single count supports this clone. The V and J genes are TRBV9 and TRBJ2-7, with TRBD2 matching 8 bases. There are 14 residues in the CDR3. Per the germline V gene, CDR1 is SGDLS and CDR2 is YYNGEE. After removal of 1 base from V and 6 bases from J, the junction contained 6 bases not matched to a gene. CDR3 amino acids: CASSVSAGVGEQYF. The CDR3 DNA is TGTGCCAGCAGCGTATCAGCGGGAGTGGGCGAGCAGTACTTC. The full variable domain, with the rest looked up from reference TRBV9 and TRBJ2-7, is DSGVTQTPKHLITATGQRVTLRCSPRSGDLSVYWYQQSLDQGLQFLIQYYNGEERAKGNILERFSAQQFPDLHSELNLSSLELGDSALYFCASSVSAGVGEQYFGPGTRLTVT.

The V call is TRBV13, the J call TRBJ2-3, with 9 bases matching TRBD2. CDR1 is PRHDT, CDR2 FYEKMQ, per germline (reference sequence). V was pared by 3 bases and J by 10 bases, with 11 bases of the junction left unmatched. This CDR3 is built from 15 residues. In DNA, the CDR3 is TGTGCCAGCAGCTTCACAAGGGGGACTAGCTATGCGCAGTATTTT. This sequence encodes CASSFTRGTSYAQYF.

The V call is TRBV29-1, the J call TRBJ1-2; TRBD1 agrees at 7 bases. Germline values: CDR1 SQVTM, CDR2 ANQGSEA. J lost 3 bases, V lost 4 bases, and 8 bases had no gene match. The CDR3 totals 14 residues. The CDR3 DNA reads TGCAGCGTTGGACAGGGAGGAGGGCACTATGGCTACACCTTC. Protein product: CSVGQGGGHYGYTF.

The V and J genes are TRBV5-1 and TRBJ2-1; 13 positions agree with TRBD2. The J segment lost 1 base and the V segment lost 7 bases, leaving 2 bases of the junction unmatched. Germline V gene lookup returns CDR1 SGHRS and CDR2 YFSETQ. This CDR3 has 15 residues. CDR3 sequence reads: CASALAGGSYNEQFF. CDR3 DNA: TGCGCCAGCGCACTAGCGGGAGGGTCCTACAATGAGCAGTTCTTC.

The chain couples TRBV29-1 to TRBJ1-2; D unclear. The CDR3 loop spans 16 amino acids. In germline, CDR1 is SQVTM, CDR2 ANQGSEA. The V end lost 7 bases, the J end lost 0 bases, and 21 bases lay between the germline ends. CDR3 coding DNA: TGCAGCGCTTCGGACCCCAGCGGGATAACTAACTATGGCTACACCTTC. The encoded protein is CSASDPSGITNYGYTF.

The chain combines TRBV28 with TRBJ2-1; the D gene is possibly TRBD2 (6 bases). Germline V lookup: CDR1 MDHEN, CDR2 SYDVKM. The germline V and J ends were trimmed by 2 bases and 7 bases, with 15 bases remaining between them. The CDR3 has 15 amino acids. CDR3 loop: CASSLGPGLLNEQFF. The DNA for the CDR3 is TGTGCCAGCAGTTTAGGGCCGGGACTCCTAAATGAGCAGTTCTTC.

The chain has TRBV18 and TRBJ2-5; unclear D gene. V lost 3 bases, J lost 0 bases, and 5 bases lay in between. The CDR3 spans 13 residues. Germline lookup yields CDR1 KGHSH and CDR2 LQKENI. CDR3 coding DNA: TGTGCCAGCTCACCTCAGTACCAAGAGACCCAGTACTTC. Amino acids: CASSPQYQETQYF.

The chain has TRBV7-8 and TRBJ2-3; TRBD2 agrees at 12 bases. The J segment lost 3 bases and the V segment lost 2 bases, leaving 6 bases of the junction unmatched. Germline V gene sequence: CDR1 SGHVS, CDR2 FQNEAQ. The CDR3 covers 17 residues. This CDR3 reads CASSLHPSGRATDTQYF. The CDR3 DNA sequence: TGTGCCAGCAGCTTACACCCTAGCGGGAGGGCAACAGATACGCAGTATTTT.

This chain uses TRBV7-9 with TRBJ2-3; TRBD2 matches 12 bases. This CDR3 is 17 amino acids long. V shed 0 bases, J shed 3 bases, and the junction held 4 bases outside the gene matches. Per the germline V gene, CDR1 is SEHNR and CDR2 is FQNEAQ (reference sequence). The CDR3 sequence is CASSLAASGGETDTQYF. Here the CDR3 DNA reads TGTGCCAGCAGCTTAGCAGCTAGCGGGGGGGAGACAGATACGCAGTATTTT.

The rearrangement joins TRBV11-2 to TRBJ1-3, with 8 bases aligning to TRBD1. This CDR3 has 15 amino acids. Losses at the gene ends were 5 bases for V and 2 bases for J; bases not matched to a gene: 5. In germline, CDR1 is SGHAT, CDR2 FQNNGV. The CDR3 loop reads CASSLKQGAGNTIYF. CDR3 nucleotide sequence: TGTGCCAGCAGCCTTAAACAGGGGGCTGGAAACACCATATATTTT.

This chain connects TRBV5-4 to TRBJ2-1; a weak D match, TRBD2 (7 bases). CDR3 length equals 15 residues. The germline CDR1 and CDR2 sequences are SGHNT and YYREEE (reference sequence). V was shortened by 4 bases and J by 6 bases, with 17 bases between the two germline ends. In DNA, the CDR3 is TGTGCCAGCAGCCTGGGGGGGCTAGGCCGCAATGAGCAGTTCTTC. Its protein product is CASSLGGLGRNEQFF.

The chain uses TRBV7-3 and TRBJ1-5; the match to TRBD1 covers 10 bases. V shed 4 bases, J shed 7 bases, and the junction held 1 base outside the gene matches. CDR3 length: 13 residues. The germline V gene encodes CDR1 SGHTA and CDR2 FQGTGA. The CDR3 nucleotides are TGTGCCAGCAGCTGGGACAGGGGCCAGCCCCAGCATTTT. The encoded protein is CASSWDRGQPQHF.

This clone was recorded once. The chain links TRBV9 to TRBJ2-3, with TRBD2 identical over 7 bases. The V gene's germline CDR1 is SGDLS and CDR2 YYNGEE. This CDR3 comprises 15 residues. V dropped 3 bases and J dropped 1; count of bases not matched to a gene: 5. DNA of the CDR3: TGTGCCAGCAGCGATGGGGCGGGAGGCACAGATACGCAGTATTTT. Its translation is CASSDGAGGTDTQYF.

The J gene is TRBJ2-2, the V gene TRBV6-5; 14 positions agree with TRBD2. With 6 bases clipped from V and 6 bases from J, the junction kept 3 bases outside the gene matches. CDR3 length equals 15 residues. Per germline, CDR1 MNHEY and CDR2 SVGAGI. CDR3: CASRSGLAGAGELFF. The CDR3 bases are TGTGCCAGCAGGTCGGGACTAGCGGGGGCCGGGGAGCTGTTTTTT.

The J gene is TRBJ1-5, the V gene TRBV2; D unclear. Trimming took 6 bases from V and 2 from J, leaving 14 bases between them. The CDR3 contains 15 residues. Germline lookup yields CDR1 SNHLY and CDR2 FYNNEI. The chain's CDR3 is CASRPLKAGNQPQHF. CDR3 in DNA: TGTGCCAGCAGACCCCTCAAAGCGGGCAATCAGCCCCAGCATTTT.

In DNA, the CDR3 is TGTGCCAGCAGCGCCTTCTCCCAGGGATCCCCTCAGCCCCAGCATTTT. It encodes CASSAFSQGSPQPQHF. This chain joins TRBV7-6 and TRBJ1-5, with a possible D match to TRBD1 (5 bases). From germline, CDR1 is SGHVS and CDR2 FNYEAQ. V lost 5 bases and J 6 bases, leaving 20 bases between the germline ends. The CDR3 is 16 residues long. Full variable domain (missing parts from reference TRBV7-6 and TRBJ1-5): GAGVSQSPRYKVTKRGQDVALRCDPISGHVSLYWYRQALGQGPEFLTYFNYEAQQDKSGLPNDRFSAERPEGSISTLTIQRTEQRDSAMYRCASSAFSQGSPQPQHFGDGTRLSIL.

The gene calls are TRBV29-1 and TRBJ2-1; 7 bases map to TRBD1. V lost 4 bases to trimming and J lost 3 bases; unmatched junction nucleotides: 6. The CDR3 totals 14 residues. Germline V gene data show CDR1 as SQVTM and CDR2 as ANQGSEA. The CDR3 nucleotides are TGCAGCGTTGTCCGGGACAGAGTCTACAATGAGCAGTTCTTC. Translating gives CSVVRDRVYNEQFF.

The genes are TRBV7-8 and TRBJ2-7; 10 positions match TRBD2. Germline CDR1 and CDR2: SGHVS and FQNEAQ. The J segment lost 4 bases and the V segment lost 5 bases, leaving 14 bases of the junction unmatched. The CDR3 length is 17 residues. CDR3 loop: CASSDTPGTSAMYEQYF. In DNA form, the CDR3 reads TGTGCCAGCAGCGATACCCCCGGGACTAGCGCGATGTACGAGCAGTACTTC.

The chain has TRBV28 and TRBJ2-3, with a weak D call TRBD2 (5 bases). The germline V and J ends were trimmed by 5 bases and 5 bases, with 14 bases remaining between them. The CDR3 runs to 14 residues. Looked up from germline, CDR1 is MDHEN and CDR2 is SYDVKM. CDR3 region: CASSVVEAGDTQYF. CDR3 coding DNA: TGTGCCAGCAGTGTCGTGGAGGCTGGAGATACGCAGTATTTT.